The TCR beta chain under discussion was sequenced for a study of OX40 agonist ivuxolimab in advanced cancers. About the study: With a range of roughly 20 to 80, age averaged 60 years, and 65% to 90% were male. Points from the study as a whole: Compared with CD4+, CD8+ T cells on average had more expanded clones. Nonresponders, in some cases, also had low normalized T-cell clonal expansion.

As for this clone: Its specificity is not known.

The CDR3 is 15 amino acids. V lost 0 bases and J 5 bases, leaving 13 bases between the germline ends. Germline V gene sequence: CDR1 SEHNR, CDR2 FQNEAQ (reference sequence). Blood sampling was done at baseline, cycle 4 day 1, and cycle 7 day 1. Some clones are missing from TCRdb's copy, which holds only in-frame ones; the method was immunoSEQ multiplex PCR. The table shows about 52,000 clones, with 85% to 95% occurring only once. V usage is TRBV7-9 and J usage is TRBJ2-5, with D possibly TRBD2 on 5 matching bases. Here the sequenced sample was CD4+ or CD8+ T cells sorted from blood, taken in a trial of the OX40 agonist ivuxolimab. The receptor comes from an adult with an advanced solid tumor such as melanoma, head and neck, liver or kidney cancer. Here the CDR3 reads CASSLARSSGETQYF. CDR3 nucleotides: TGTGCCAGCAGCTTAGCCAGGTCGTCGGGGGAGACCCAGTACTTC.